This is a list of T cell receptor beta chains from one sample in a study of memory CD4+ T cells and cytomegalovirus serostatus. Here immunoSEQ multiplex PCR was the method, and the copy in TCRdb shows in-frame clones only, minus some. This sample has more than 55,000 clones; 82% occur once, and the top ten carry about 1%. Material for sequencing was memory CD4+ T cells from blood. The receptors shown here come from an adult in good health and CMV-seronegative. Both conserved end residues are part of each CDR3. Each record gives: J gene, V gene, clone size, D gene, CDR3 protein, CDR3 DNA. The D gene is left open where the match is weak. For some rows the clone size is stated as once, few or many, or as a class when expanded; others skip it.

TRBJ2-2 | TRBV25-1 | NA | TRBD1 | CATQNDRGWSGELFF | TGTGCCACCCAGAATGACAGGGGATGGAGCGGGGAGCTGTTTTTT
TRBJ2-3 | TRBV5-1 | NA | TRBD2 | CASSLALAGSADTQYF | TGCGCCAGCAGCCTGGCCTTAGCGGGGTCCGCAGATACGCAGTATTTT
TRBJ2-2 | TRBV12-5 | NA | NA | CASGSQADTGELFF | TGTGCTAGTGGTTCCCAGGCGGACACCGGGGAGCTGTTTTTT
TRBJ1-1 | TRBV6-1 | once | NA | CASSRGGLNTEAFF | TGTGCCAGCAGCCGTGGCGGGCTGAACACTGAAGCTTTCTTT
TRBJ2-1 | TRBV29-1 | NA | TRBD2 | CSAQLAGGTDEQFF | TGCAGCGCTCAACTAGCGGGAGGAACGGATGAGCAGTTCTTC
TRBJ1-2 | TRBV7-9 | once | TRBD1 | CASSAYRDRANYGYTF | TGTGCCAGCAGCGCCTACCGGGACAGAGCTAACTATGGCTACACCTTC
TRBJ2-1 | TRBV27 | NA | TRBD2 | CASSLRLASNEQFF | TGTGCCAGCAGTTTAAGACTAGCGAGCAATGAGCAGTTCTTC
TRBJ1-3 | TRBV2 | NA | NA | CASRSVGNTIYF | TGTGCCAGCAGGTCGGTTGGAAACACCATATATTTT
TRBJ2-5 | TRBV6-4 | NA | NA | CASSDSASDPGADQETQYF | TGTGCCAGCAGTGACTCCGCCAGTGACCCCGGGGCGGACCAAGAGACCCAGTACTTC
TRBJ2-5 | TRBV2 | NA | NA | CASSRLREETQYF | TGTGCCAGCAGTCGACTAAGGGAAGAGACCCAGTACTTC
TRBJ2-2 | TRBV6-4 | once | NA | CASSAESPLRNTGELFF | TGTGCCAGCAGCGCCGAGTCTCCTCTTAGGAACACCGGGGAGCTGTTTTTT
TRBJ1-4 | TRBV19 | NA | NA | CASSITVATNEKLFF | TGTGCCAGTAGTATAACGGTTGCAACTAATGAAAAACTGTTTTTT
TRBJ2-2 | TRBV6-6 | NA | NA | CASNARGLSNTGELFF | TGTGCCAGCAACGCCAGGGGCTTATCCAACACCGGGGAGCTGTTTTTT
TRBJ1-5 | TRBV19 | NA | NA | CASAGGTSNQPQHF | TGTGCCAGTGCGGGAGGGACTAGCAATCAGCCCCAGCATTTT
TRBJ1-3 | TRBV19 | once | NA | CASSSSLSGNTIYF | TGTGCCAGCAGCTCCTCGTTATCGGGAAACACCATATATTTT
TRBJ2-3 | TRBV28 | NA | TRBD2 | CASLLARSTDTQYF | TGTGCCAGCCTACTAGCGCGAAGCACAGATACGCAGTATTTT
TRBJ1-6 | TRBV5-4 | NA | NA | CASSLEGRVNSPLHF | TGTGCCAGCAGCTTGGAGGGAAGGGTTAATTCACCCCTCCACTTT
TRBJ2-1 | TRBV19 | NA | TRBD1 | CASSRDSNNEQFF | TGTGCCAGTAGTAGGGACAGTAACAATGAGCAGTTCTTC
TRBJ2-1 | TRBV5-4 | NA | NA | CASSPTGRAYNEQFF | TGTGCCAGCAGCCCGACCGGGAGAGCCTACAATGAGCAGTTCTTC
TRBJ1-1 | TRBV7-8 | few | NA | CASSRTNTEAFF | TGTGCCAGCAGCAGGACGAACACTGAAGCTTTCTTT
TRBJ2-3 | TRBV7-3 | NA | TRBD2 | CASSPLAGRATDTQYF | TGTGCCAGCAGCCCCCTAGCGGGGCGCGCGACAGATACGCAGTATTTT
TRBJ1-6 | TRBV7-9 | NA | NA | CASREDRITSPLHF | TGTGCCAGCAGAGAAGACAGGATTACTTCACCCCTCCACTTT
TRBJ2-7 | TRBV6-1 | NA | TRBD2 | CASAALAGYEQYF | TGTGCCAGCGCCGCCCTAGCGGGGTACGAGCAGTACTTC
TRBJ1-5 | TRBV28 | few | NA | CASSSTDQPQHF | TGTGCCAGCAGCTCGACAGATCAGCCCCAGCATTTT
TRBJ2-2 | TRBV6-6 | NA | NA | CASSRDAWDTGELFF | TGTGCCAGCAGCCGGGATGCCTGGGACACCGGGGAGCTGTTTTTT
TRBJ2-5 | TRBV2 | NA | NA | CASSEVPRRGETQYF | TGTGCCAGCAGTGAAGTGCCCCGACGCGGGGAGACCCAGTACTTC
TRBJ1-2 | TRBV5-1 | NA | NA | CASSLEAGGDGYTF | TGCGCCAGCAGCTTGGAGGCGGGGGGCGATGGCTACACCTTC
TRBJ1-3 | TRBV21-1 | few | NA | CASSSGKRNLGNTIYF | TGTGCCAGCAGCTCCGGTAAGAGAAACCTTGGAAACACCATATATTTT
TRBJ1-6 | TRBV2 | NA | TRBD1 | CASSLDATGNNSPLHF | TGTGCCAGCAGTTTGGATGCGACAGGGAATAATTCACCCCTCCACTTT
TRBJ1-2 | TRBV30 | NA | NA | CACLKSGANYGYTF | TGTGCCTGCCTGAAGTCAGGAGCTAACTATGGCTACACCTTC
TRBJ1-1 | TRBV10-3 | NA | TRBD1 | CATRDSELMNTEAFF | TGTGCCACCCGGGACAGTGAGCTCATGAACACTGAAGCTTTCTTT
TRBJ2-5 | TRBV28 | NA | NA | CASGTGKWETQYF | TGTGCCAGCGGAACAGGGAAATGGGAGACCCAGTACTTC
TRBJ1-5 | TRBV7-3 | few | NA | CASSLTPDQPQHF | TGTGCCAGCAGCTTAACCCCGGATCAGCCCCAGCATTTT
TRBJ2-2 | TRBV18 | few | NA | CASSPMSQGNTGELFF | TGTGCCAGCTCACCGATGTCACAGGGGAACACCGGGGAGCTGTTTTTT
TRBJ1-1 | TRBV7-2 | few | NA | CASSEARDTEAFF | TGTGCCAGCAGCGAGGCGAGGGACACTGAAGCTTTCTTT
TRBJ2-1 | TRBV30 | NA | TRBD1 | CAWRGTGFHEQFF | TGTGCCTGGAGAGGGACAGGGTTCCATGAGCAGTTCTTC
TRBJ1-2 | TRBV6-1 | NA | NA | CASTLAAYGYTF | TGTGCCAGCACCCTCGCGGCCTATGGCTACACCTTC
TRBJ2-3 | TRBV25-1 | NA | NA | CASSDPDTQYF | TGTGCCAGCAGTGACCCAGATACGCAGTATTTT
TRBJ2-5 | TRBV6-1 | NA | TRBD1 | CASSVDREETQYF | TGTGCCAGCAGTGTCGACAGGGAAGAGACCCAGTACTTC
TRBJ2-1 | TRBV7-3 | few | TRBD2 | CASSPGTSGVGEQFF | TGTGCCAGCAGCCCGGGGACTAGCGGGGTAGGTGAGCAGTTCTTC
TRBJ2-2 | TRBV7-2 | NA | NA | CASSLITNTGELFF | TGTGCCAGCAGCTTGATTACGAACACCGGGGAGCTGTTTTTT
TRBJ2-5 | TRBV9 | NA | NA | CASSRTTAQETQYF | TGTGCCAGCAGCCGAACCACAGCCCAAGAGACCCAGTACTTC
TRBJ2-7 | TRBV6-1 | NA | TRBD1 | CASRDRDRVSYEQYF | TGTGCCAGCAGAGACCGGGACAGGGTGTCCTACGAGCAGTACTTC
TRBJ1-5 | TRBV7-8 | NA | TRBD1 | CASSLLGTGRGNQPQHF | TGTGCCAGCAGCTTGTTGGGGACAGGGAGGGGCAATCAGCCCCAGCATTTT
TRBJ2-2 | TRBV5-1 | NA | TRBD1 | CASSLTGGAVTGELFF | TGCGCCAGCAGCCTCACAGGGGGCGCGGTCACCGGGGAGCTGTTTTTT